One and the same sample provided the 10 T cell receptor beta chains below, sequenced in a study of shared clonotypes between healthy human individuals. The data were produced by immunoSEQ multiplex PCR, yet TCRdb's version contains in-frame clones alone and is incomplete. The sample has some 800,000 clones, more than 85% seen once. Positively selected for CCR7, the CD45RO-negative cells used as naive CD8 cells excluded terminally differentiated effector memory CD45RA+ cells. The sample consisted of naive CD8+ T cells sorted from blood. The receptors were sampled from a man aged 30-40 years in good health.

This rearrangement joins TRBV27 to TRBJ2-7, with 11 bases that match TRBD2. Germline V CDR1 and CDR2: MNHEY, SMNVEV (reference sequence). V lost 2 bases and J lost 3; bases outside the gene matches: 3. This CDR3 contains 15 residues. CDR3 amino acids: CASSLKGLADYEQYF. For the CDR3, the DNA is TGTGCCAGCAGTTTAAAGGGACTAGCGGACTACGAGCAGTACTTC.

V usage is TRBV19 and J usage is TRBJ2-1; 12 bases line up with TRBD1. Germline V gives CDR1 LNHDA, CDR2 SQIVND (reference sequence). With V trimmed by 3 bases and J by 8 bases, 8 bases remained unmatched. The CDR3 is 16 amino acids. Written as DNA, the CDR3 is TGTGCCAGTAGTATTGGAGCTGGGACAGGGGGCGATGAGCAGTTCTTC. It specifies CASSIGAGTGGDEQFF.

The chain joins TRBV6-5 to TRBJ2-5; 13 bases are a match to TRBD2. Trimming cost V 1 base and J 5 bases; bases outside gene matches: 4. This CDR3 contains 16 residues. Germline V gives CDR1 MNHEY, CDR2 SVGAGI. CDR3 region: CASSYLRLAGGETQYF. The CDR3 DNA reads TGTGCCAGCAGTTACTTAAGACTAGCGGGAGGTGAGACCCAGTACTTC.

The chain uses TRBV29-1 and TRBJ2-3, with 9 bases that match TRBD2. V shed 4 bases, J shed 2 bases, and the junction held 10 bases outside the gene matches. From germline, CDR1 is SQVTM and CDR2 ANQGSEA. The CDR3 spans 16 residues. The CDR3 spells CSVVAGELRSTDTQYF. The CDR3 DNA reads TGCAGCGTTGTAGCGGGAGAGCTACGTTCCACAGATACGCAGTATTTT.

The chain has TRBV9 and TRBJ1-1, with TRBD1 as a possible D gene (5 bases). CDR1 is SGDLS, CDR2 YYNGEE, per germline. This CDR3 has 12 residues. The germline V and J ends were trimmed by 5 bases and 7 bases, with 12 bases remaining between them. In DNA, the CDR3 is TGTGCCAGCAGTCGGGACGGATTTGAAGCTTTCTTT. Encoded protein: CASSRDGFEAFF.

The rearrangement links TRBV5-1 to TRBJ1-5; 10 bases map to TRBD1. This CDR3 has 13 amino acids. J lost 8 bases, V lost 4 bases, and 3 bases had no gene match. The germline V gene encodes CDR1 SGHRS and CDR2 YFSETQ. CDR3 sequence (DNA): TGCGCCAGCAGCGGGACAGGGGTGGAGCCCCAGCATTTT. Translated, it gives CASSGTGVEPQHF.

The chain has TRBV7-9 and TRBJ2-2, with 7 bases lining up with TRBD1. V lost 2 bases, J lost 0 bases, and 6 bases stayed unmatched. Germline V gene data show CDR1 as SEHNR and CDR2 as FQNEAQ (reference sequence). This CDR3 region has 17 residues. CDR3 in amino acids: CASSLLTGLANTGELFF. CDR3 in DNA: TGTGCCAGCAGCTTACTGACAGGGCTCGCGAACACCGGGGAGCTGTTTTTT. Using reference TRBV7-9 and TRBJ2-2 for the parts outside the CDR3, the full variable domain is DTGVSQNPRHKITKRGQNVTFRCDPISEHNRLYWYRQTLGQGPEFLTYFQNEAQLEKSRLLSDRFSAERPKGSFSTLEIQRTEQGDSAMYLCASSLLTGLANTGELFFGEGSRLTVL.

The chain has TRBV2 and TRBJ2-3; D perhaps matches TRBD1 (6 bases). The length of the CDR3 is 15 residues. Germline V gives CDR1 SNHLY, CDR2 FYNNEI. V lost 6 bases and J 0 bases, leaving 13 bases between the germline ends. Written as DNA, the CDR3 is TGTGCCAGCAGGTACACAGGGTCTAGCACAGATACGCAGTATTTT. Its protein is CASRYTGSSTDTQYF. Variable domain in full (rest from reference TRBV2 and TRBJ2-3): EPEVTQTPSHQVTQMGQEVILRCVPISNHLYFYWYRQILGQKVEFLVSFYNNEISEKSEIFDDQFSVERPDGSNFTLKIRSTKLEDSAMYFCASRYTGSSTDTQYFGPGTRLTVL.

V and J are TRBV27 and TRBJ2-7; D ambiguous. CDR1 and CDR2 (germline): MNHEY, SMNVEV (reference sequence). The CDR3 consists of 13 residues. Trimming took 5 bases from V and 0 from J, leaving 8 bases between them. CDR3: CASSASLSYEQYF. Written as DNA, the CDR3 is TGTGCCAGCAGTGCTTCCCTCTCCTACGAGCAGTACTTC.

CDR3 amino acids: CASSLRQGTTEAFF. As DNA, the CDR3 is TGCGCCAGCAGCCTCAGACAGGGGACCACTGAAGCTTTCTTT. The rearrangement links TRBV4-3 to TRBJ1-1, with 8 bases lining up with TRBD1. This CDR3 spans 14 amino acids. Germline V gene lookup returns CDR1 LGHNA and CDR2 YSLEER. The trim removed 4 bases at V and 4 bases at J, leaving 5 bases unmatched.